This T cell receptor (beta chain) was recorded in a study of long-term antiretroviral therapy in people with HIV. Study-wide findings and caveats: With ART, diversity went up but was still lower than in transplant donor controls.

Version v3.0 of the immunoSEQ assay was performed at survey level. Data came from immunoSEQ multiplex PCR; TCRdb stores just in-frame clones and leaves some out. The sample shows over 20,000 clones, about 83% of them seen only once. On this clone itself: Its antigen is not known.

Per germline, CDR1 MDHEN and CDR2 SYDVKM. The germline V and J ends were trimmed by 7 bases and 0 bases, with 10 bases remaining between them. This CDR3 has 14 residues. The sequence was collected from a man aged 18 to 29 with HIV. The source was unsorted PBMCs, collected 3 years after starting antiretroviral therapy. The chain carries TRBV28 and TRBJ1-3; D might be TRBD1 (6 bases). CDR3 sequence: CASTDSLSGNTIYF. The DNA for the CDR3 is TGTGCCAGCACGGACAGCCTCTCTGGAAACACCATATATTTT.